One sample yielded the 9 T cell receptor beta chains listed below, sequenced in a study of cytomegalovirus exposure and HLA in healthy donors. Primers for the PCR totalled 60 Vbeta and 13 Jbeta. Sequencing was performed with immunoSEQ multiplex PCR; in TCRdb, only in-frame clones are kept and a portion is missing. The sample lists roughly 110,000 clones, 65% to 80% occurring once. Sequenced material: PBMCs. These receptor sequences come from a middle-aged man in good health and CMV-seropositive.

The chain recombines TRBV2 with TRBJ2-7; D is possibly TRBD1 (5 bases). This CDR3 region has 13 residues. Deletions cut 4 bases from V and 4 bases from J, with 11 bases between. CDR1 and CDR2 (germline): SNHLY, FYNNEI. The CDR3 sequence is CASSGVRTYEQYF. The CDR3 DNA reads TGTGCCAGCAGTGGTGTCAGGACATACGAGCAGTACTTC.

The chain has TRBV11-3 and TRBJ2-2; D call uncertain. The CDR3 totals 13 residues. From germline, CDR1 is SGHNT and CDR2 YENEEA. Trimming stripped 5 bases from V and 3 bases from J, with 7 bases between. This CDR3 reads CASSALYTGELFF. CDR3 DNA sequence: TGTGCCAGCAGCGCACTATACACCGGGGAGCTGTTTTTT.

This rearrangement joins TRBV19 to TRBJ2-4; D remains ambiguous. This CDR3 has 14 residues. Germline loops: CDR1 LNHDA, CDR2 SQIVND (reference sequence). V lost 5 bases and J 3 bases, leaving 11 bases between the germline ends. CDR3 sequence: CASSSHADKNIQYF. The CDR3 DNA sequence: TGTGCCAGTAGTTCCCACGCGGACAAAAACATTCAGTACTTC.

The chain has TRBV7-8 and TRBJ2-3; D is undetermined. This CDR3 contains 15 residues. Trimming took 6 bases from V and 7 from J, leaving 20 bases between them. Germline CDR1 reads SGHVS; CDR2 reads FQNEAQ. The CDR3 nucleotides are TGTGCCAGCAGTCCCGCCGAGCGTAATGAGTATACGCAGTATTTT. Protein sequence: CASSPAERNEYTQYF. The complete variable domain, with remaining parts taken from reference TRBV7-8 and TRBJ2-3, reads GAGVSQSPRYKVAKRGQDVALRCDPISGHVSLFWYQQALGQGPEFLTYFQNEAQLDKSGLPSDRFFAERPEGSVSTLKIQRTQQEDSAVYLCASSPAERNEYTQYFGPGTRLTVL.

The rearrangement joins TRBV5-1 to TRBJ2-1; D ambiguous. The CDR3 has 14 residues. Deletions cut 4 bases from V and 6 bases from J, with 14 bases between. Germline assignment: CDR1 SGHRS and CDR2 YFSETQ. The CDR3 coding sequence is TGCGCCAGCAGCGCGAGAGGTGATGGCAATGAGCAGTTCTTC. Translated, it gives CASSARGDGNEQFF.

The chain has TRBV27 and TRBJ2-2; 11 nucleotides line up with TRBD2. The CDR3 is 15 residues long. Germline V lookup: CDR1 MNHEY, CDR2 SMNVEV (reference sequence). The V and J ends lost 6 bases and 0 bases, in that order; junction bases with no gene match: 0. DNA of the CDR3: TGTGCCAGCAGACTAGCGGGGGCGAACACCGGGGAGCTGTTTTTT. This gives the protein CASRLAGANTGELFF.

The V call is TRBV7-2, the J call TRBJ2-7; 12 bases fit TRBD1. The V and J ends lost 5 bases and 7 bases, in that order; junction bases with no gene match: 15. The CDR3 contains 17 residues. Germline loops: CDR1 SGHTA, CDR2 FQGNSA. DNA for the CDR3: TGTGCCAGCAGCACCACCTCCGGGACAGGGGGCCTCGGGGAGCAGTACTTC. Translating it yields CASSTTSGTGGLGEQYF.

The rearrangement links TRBV30 to TRBJ2-1; D is perhaps TRBD2 (6 bases). Per germline, CDR1 GTSNPN and CDR2 SVGIG (reference sequence). The CDR3 is 15 amino acids. Deletions cut 1 base from V and 5 bases from J, with 15 bases between. The CDR3 reads CAWSARGIMDNEQFF. Here the CDR3 DNA reads TGTGCCTGGAGTGCCCGGGGGATCATGGACAATGAGCAGTTCTTC.

CDR3: CSVGSRTGRTDTQYF. CDR3 sequence (DNA): TGCAGCGTTGGAAGTAGGACAGGGCGCACAGATACGCAGTATTTT. The chain has TRBV29-1 and TRBJ2-3; 8 nucleotides agree with TRBD1. The germline CDR1 and CDR2 sequences are SQVTM and ANQGSEA. Trimming removed 4 bases from V and 1 base from J; junction bases left unmatched: 7. The CDR3 has 15 residues.